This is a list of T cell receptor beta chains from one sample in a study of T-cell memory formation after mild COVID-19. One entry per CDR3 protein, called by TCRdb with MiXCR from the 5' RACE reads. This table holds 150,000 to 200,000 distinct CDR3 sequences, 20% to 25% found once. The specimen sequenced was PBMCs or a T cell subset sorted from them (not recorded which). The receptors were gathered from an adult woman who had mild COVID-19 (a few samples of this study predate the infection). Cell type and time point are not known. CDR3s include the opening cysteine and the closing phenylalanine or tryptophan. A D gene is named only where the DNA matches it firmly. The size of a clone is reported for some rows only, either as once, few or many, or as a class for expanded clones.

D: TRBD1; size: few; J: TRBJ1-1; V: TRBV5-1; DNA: TGCGCCAGCAGCTTCCGGGACAGGGAGGGAACTGAAGCTTTCTTT; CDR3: CASSFRDREGTEAFF
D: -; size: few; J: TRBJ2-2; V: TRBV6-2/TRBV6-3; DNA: TGTGCCAGCAGTTACAGGCAAATTTACTTTGCAGGACGGACCGGGGAGCTGTTTTTT; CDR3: CASSYRQIYFAGRTGELFF
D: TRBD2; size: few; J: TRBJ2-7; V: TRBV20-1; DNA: TGCAGTGCTAGACCCTCTAGCGGGGCTTTTTACGAGCAGTACTTC; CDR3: CSARPSSGAFYEQYF
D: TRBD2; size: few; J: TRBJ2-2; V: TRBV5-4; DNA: TGTGCCAGCAGCTTGTCCCTTGGTAGCGGGAGAACCTACGGGGAGCTGTTTTTT; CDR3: CASSLSLGSGRTYGELFF
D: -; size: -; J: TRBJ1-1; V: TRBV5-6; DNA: TGTGCCAGCAGCTTCGTCAGCTACACTGAAGCTTTCTTT; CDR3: CASSFVSYTEAFF
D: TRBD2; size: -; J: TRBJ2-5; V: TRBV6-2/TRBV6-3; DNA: TGTGCCAGCAGCCGGGGACTATATGGAGAGACCCAGTACTTC; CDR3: CASSRGLYGETQYF
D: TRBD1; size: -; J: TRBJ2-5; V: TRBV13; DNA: TGTGCCAGCAGCCCCACACGGACAGGGGAAGAGACCCAGTACTTC; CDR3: CASSPTRTGEETQYF
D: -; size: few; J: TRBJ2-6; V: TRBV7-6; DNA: TGTGCCAGCAGCTCCGGGAGAGGTAGAGCTGGGGCCAACGTCCTGACTTTC; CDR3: CASSSGRGRAGANVLTF
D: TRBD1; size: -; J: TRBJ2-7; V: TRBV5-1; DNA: TGCGCCAGCAGCGCAACATTTTCAGGGGGCTCCCATCCGAGCTCCTACGAGCAGTACTTC; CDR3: CASSATFSGGSHPSSYEQYF
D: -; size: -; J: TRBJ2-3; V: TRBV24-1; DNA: TGTGCCACCAGTGGGGACTCTAGCACAGATACGCAGTATTTT; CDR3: CATSGDSSTDTQYF
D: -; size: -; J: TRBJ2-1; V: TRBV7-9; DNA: TGTGCCAGCAGCTTACTGTCCCATGAGCAGTTCTTC; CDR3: CASSLLSHEQFF
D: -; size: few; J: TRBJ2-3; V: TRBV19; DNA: TGTGCCAGTAGTACAACCCCGGGCGGGATCACAGATACGCAGTATTTT; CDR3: CASSTTPGGITDTQYF
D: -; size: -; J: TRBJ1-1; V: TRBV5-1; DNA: TGCGCCAGCAGCTTGGATCAGGTCATGAACACTGAAGCTTTCTTT; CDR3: CASSLDQVMNTEAFF
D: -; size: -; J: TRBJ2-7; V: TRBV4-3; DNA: TGCGCCAGCAGCCAACAATCCTCGCGGGACAGAAACTACGAGCAGTACTTC; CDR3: CASSQQSSRDRNYEQYF
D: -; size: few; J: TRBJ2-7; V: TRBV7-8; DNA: TGTGCCAGCAGCCCAGGGGTGTCTAGCGGAAACTACGAGCAGTACTTC; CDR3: CASSPGVSSGNYEQYF
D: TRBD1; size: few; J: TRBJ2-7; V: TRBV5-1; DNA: TGCGCCAGCAGCTTTGGACAGGGGCACGAGCAGTACTTC; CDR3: CASSFGQGHEQYF
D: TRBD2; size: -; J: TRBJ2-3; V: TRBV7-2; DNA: TGTGCCAGCAGCTCCCCACCCCTGGCGGGGGGGCCGGGAGATACGCAGTATTTT; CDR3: CASSSPPLAGGPGDTQYF
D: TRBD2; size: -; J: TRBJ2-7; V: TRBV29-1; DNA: TGCAGCGTTGATGGACTAGCGGGAGTTGGCGAGCAGTACTTC; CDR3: CSVDGLAGVGEQYF
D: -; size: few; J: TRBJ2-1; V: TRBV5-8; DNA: TGTGCCAGCACGTCGTGGATCTCCTACAATGAGCAGTTCTTC; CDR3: CASTSWISYNEQFF
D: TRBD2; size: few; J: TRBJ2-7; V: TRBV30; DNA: TGTGCCTGGGAAGCGGGGATTTACGAGCAGTACTTC; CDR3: CAWEAGIYEQYF
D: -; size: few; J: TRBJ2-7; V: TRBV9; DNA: TGTGCCAGCAGCGTAGAGCCTTCGAGCTCCTACGAGCAGTACTTC; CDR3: CASSVEPSSSYEQYF
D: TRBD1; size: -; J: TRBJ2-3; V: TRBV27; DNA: TGTGCCAGCAGTCTGACAGGGGGCGTCGCAGATACGCAGTATTTT; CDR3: CASSLTGGVADTQYF
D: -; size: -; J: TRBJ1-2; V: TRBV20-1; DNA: TGCAGTGCTAGAAGGGGGGATTACTATGGCTACACCTTC; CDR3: CSARRGDYYGYTF
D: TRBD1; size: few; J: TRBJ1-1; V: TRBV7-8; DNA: TGTGCCAGCAGCTCTAGGGGGCATATCAGGGACACTGAAGCTTTCTTT; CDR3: CASSSRGHIRDTEAFF
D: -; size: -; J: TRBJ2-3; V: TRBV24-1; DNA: TGTGCCACCAGTGTTGCGGGGTTATATACGCAGTATTTT; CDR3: CATSVAGLYTQYF
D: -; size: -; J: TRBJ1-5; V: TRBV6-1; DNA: TGTGCCAGCAGTGAAAATCAGGGTCAGCCCCAGCATTTT; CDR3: CASSENQGQPQHF
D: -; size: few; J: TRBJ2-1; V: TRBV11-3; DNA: TGTGCCAGCAGCTCACGACAGGACAATGAGCAGTTCTTC; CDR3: CASSSRQDNEQFF
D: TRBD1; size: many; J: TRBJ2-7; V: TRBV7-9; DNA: TGTGCCAGCAGCTTAGGGGGGACAGGGGGCAGGTACGAGCAGTACTTC; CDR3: CASSLGGTGGRYEQYF
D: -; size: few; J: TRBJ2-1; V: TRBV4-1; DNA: TGCGCCAGCAGCCAAGGCAGAACTGGAGCCTACAATGAGCAGTTCTTC; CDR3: CASSQGRTGAYNEQFF
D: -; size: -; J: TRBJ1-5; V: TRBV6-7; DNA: TGTGCCAGCAGCCAATGGACGGACCGTAGCAATCAGCCCCAGCATTTT; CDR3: CASSQWTDRSNQPQHF
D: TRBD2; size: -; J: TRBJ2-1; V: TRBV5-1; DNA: TGCGCCAGCAGCTTGGTACTAGCGGGGGGGCCGGACCATGAGCAGTTCTTC; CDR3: CASSLVLAGGPDHEQFF
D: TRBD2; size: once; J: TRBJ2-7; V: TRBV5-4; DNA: TGTGCCAGCAGCTTTCGACTAGCGGGAAGCGAGCAGTACTTC; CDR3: CASSFRLAGSEQYF
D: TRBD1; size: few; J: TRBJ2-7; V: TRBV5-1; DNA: TGCGCCAGCTCTCAACACGAGGGGGACAGGGGTTCGTCCGAGCAGTACTTC; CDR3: CASSQHEGDRGSSEQYF
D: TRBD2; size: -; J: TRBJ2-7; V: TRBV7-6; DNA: TGTGCCAGCAGCCCTCAGCGGGAAGAGCCCTACGAGCAGTACTTC; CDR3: CASSPQREEPYEQYF
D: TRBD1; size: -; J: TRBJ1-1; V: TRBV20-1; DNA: TGCAGTGCTAGAGATCCCACGCCGGGGACAGGGGATGCTGAAGCTTTCTTT; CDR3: CSARDPTPGTGDAEAFF
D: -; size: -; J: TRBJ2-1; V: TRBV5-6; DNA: TGTGCCAGCAGCTTCAGCGGAGACAATGAGCAGTTCTTC; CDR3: CASSFSGDNEQFF
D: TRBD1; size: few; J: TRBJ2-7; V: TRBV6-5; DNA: TGTGCCAGCAGGGGACAGGGTCCCCACGAGCAGTACTTC; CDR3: CASRGQGPHEQYF
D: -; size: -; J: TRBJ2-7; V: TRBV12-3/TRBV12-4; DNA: TGTGCCAGCAGTTTGGGAGCAGCTCTAGCCTACGAGCAGTACTTC; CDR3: CASSLGAALAYEQYF
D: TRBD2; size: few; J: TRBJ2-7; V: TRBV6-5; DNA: TGTGCCAGCAGTTACCACAGCGGGAGTTTCTACGAGCAGTACTTC; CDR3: CASSYHSGSFYEQYF
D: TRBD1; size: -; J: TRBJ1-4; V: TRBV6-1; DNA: TGTGCCAGCTACGATGGGCAGGGGGCGGCCGAAAAACTGTTTTTT; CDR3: CASYDGQGAAEKLFF
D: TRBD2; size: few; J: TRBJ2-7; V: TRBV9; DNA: TGTGCCAGCAGCACCTCGAGCGGGAGTGGGTACGAGCAGTACTTC; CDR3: CASSTSSGSGYEQYF
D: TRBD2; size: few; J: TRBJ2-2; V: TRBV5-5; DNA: TGTGCCAGCAGCCCCTGGACTAGCAGCGGGGAGCTGTTTTTT; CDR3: CASSPWTSSGELFF
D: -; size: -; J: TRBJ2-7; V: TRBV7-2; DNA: TGTGCCAGCAGCAACGAGGGCAGTTACCTCTACGAGCAGTACTTC; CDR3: CASSNEGSYLYEQYF
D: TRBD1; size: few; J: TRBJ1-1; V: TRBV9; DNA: TGTGCCAGCAGCGTAGCTGGGACAGCTAACACTGAAGCTTTCTTT; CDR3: CASSVAGTANTEAFF
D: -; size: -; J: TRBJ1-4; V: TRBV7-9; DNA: TGTGCCAGCACTAGGGCTGAAAAACTGTTTTTT; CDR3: CASTRAEKLFF
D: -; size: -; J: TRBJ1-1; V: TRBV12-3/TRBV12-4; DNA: TGTGCCAGCAGTCCAAACCAGGGCACAGGCACTGAAGCTTTCTTT; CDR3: CASSPNQGTGTEAFF
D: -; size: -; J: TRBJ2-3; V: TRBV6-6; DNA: TGTGCCAGCAGTTACAGAGGCCCCTTGGGGGATACGCAGTATTTT; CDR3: CASSYRGPLGDTQYF
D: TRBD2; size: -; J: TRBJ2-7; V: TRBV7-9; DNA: TGTGCCAGCAGCTTAGAGTCAGCGGGAGAGCACGAGCAGTACTTC; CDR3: CASSLESAGEHEQYF
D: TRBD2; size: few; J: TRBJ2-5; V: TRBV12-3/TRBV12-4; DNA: TGTGCCAGCGTCCCGGGAGGGCAGGCCGAGAAAGAGACCCAGTACTTC; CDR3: CASVPGGQAEKETQYF
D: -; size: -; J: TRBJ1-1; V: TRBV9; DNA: TGTGCCAGCAGCGGGGGCCAGGGCCCTGAAGCTTTCTTT; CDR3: CASSGGQGPEAFF
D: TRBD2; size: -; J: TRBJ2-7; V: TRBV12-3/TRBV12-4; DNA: TGTGCCAGCAGTTTCCCCGGGACTAGGATCAGCGAGCAGTACTTC; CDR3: CASSFPGTRISEQYF
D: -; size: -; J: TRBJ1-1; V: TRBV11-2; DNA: TGTGCCAGCAGCCCTATGATGTTGGGCACTGAAGCTTTCTTT; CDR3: CASSPMMLGTEAFF
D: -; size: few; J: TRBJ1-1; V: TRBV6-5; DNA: TGTGCCAGCAGCCCAAAGGGGGCTGAAGCTTTCTTT; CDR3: CASSPKGAEAFF
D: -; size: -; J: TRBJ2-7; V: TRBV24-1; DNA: TGTGCCACCAGTGATCCGGGACTGGGGCAGGAGCAGTACTTC; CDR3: CATSDPGLGQEQYF
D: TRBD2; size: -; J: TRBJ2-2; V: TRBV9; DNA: TGTGCCAGCAGCGTAGAGACTAGCGGGGGGGCCCATACCGGGGAGCTGTTTTTT; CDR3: CASSVETSGGAHTGELFF